This TCR beta chain is drawn from a study of CD8 T cells in Susac syndrome. Random hexamers served to reverse transcribe roughly 0.45 to 1 ug RNA. One entry per CDR3 protein results from TCRdb running MiXCR on the immunoSEQ multiplex PCR reads. The data contain roughly 120,000 distinct CDR3 sequences, roughly 93% of them singletons. Trimming cost V 1 base and J 6 bases, with 10 bases left between them. CDR1 MNHNS and CDR2 SASEGT come from the germline V gene. The CDR3 extends over 14 amino acids. What was sequenced was CD4+ T cells from PBMCs. The source of this sequence is a human donor with multiple sclerosis. V and J are TRBV6-1 and TRBJ1-5; no clear D gene. The CDR3 DNA reads as TGTGCCAGCAGTGAAGGCAGCGGCGGTCAGCCCCAGCATTTT. Translating gives CASSEGSGGQPQHF.